A single sample is the source of the 11 T cell receptor beta chains below, sequenced in a study of blood T cell repertoires in COVID-19. The method was immunoSEQ multiplex PCR; TCRdb's version includes in-frame clones alone and lacks a portion of them. The sample yields about 130,000 clones, less than 90% seen once. Material for sequencing was peripheral blood. These receptors were obtained from a woman aged 25 to 39 who had recovered from COVID-19.

This chain uses TRBV2 with TRBJ2-7; D ambiguous. V dropped 2 bases and J dropped 5 bases, with 7 bases sitting between them. This CDR3 spans 12 amino acids. Germline values: CDR1 SNHLY, CDR2 FYNNEI. The CDR3 region has the DNA TGTGCCAGCAGTGAAAATGGAGACGAGCAGTACTTC. This translates into CASSENGDEQYF.

The chain carries TRBV5-6 and TRBJ1-1; D is undetermined. Trimming cost V 5 bases and J 5 bases, with 13 bases left between them. Looked up from germline, CDR1 is SGHDT and CDR2 is YYEEEE. This CDR3 comprises 13 residues. CDR3 residues: CASRFYGGTEAFF. The CDR3 region has the DNA TGTGCCAGCAGGTTCTATGGCGGGACTGAAGCTTTCTTT. The full variable domain, its missing parts supplied by reference TRBV5-6 and TRBJ1-1, is DAGVTQSPTHLIKTRGQQVTLRCSPKSGHDTVSWYQQALGQGPQFIFQYYEEEERQRGNFPDRFSGHQFPNYSSELNVNALLLGDSALYLCASRFYGGTEAFFGQGTRLTVV.

The chain employs TRBV3-1 (or the pseudogene TRBV3-2) and TRBJ1-2; TRBD1 matches 8 bases. The germline gives CDR1 LGHDT, CDR2 YNNKEL (reference sequence). Trimming at V came to 1 base and at J to 6 bases, leaving 1 base not matched to a gene. The CDR3 is made up of 13 amino acids. The CDR3 loop reads CASSQGTGNGYTF. In DNA form, the CDR3 reads TGTGCCAGCAGCCAAGGGACAGGGAATGGCTACACCTTC.

Regarding this clone: A read error may produce the germline difference seen at one junction end. V usage is TRBV30 and J usage is TRBJ2-3; perhaps TRBD1 as D (6 bases). This CDR3 has 11 residues. Germline CDR1 and CDR2: GTSNPN and SVGIG (reference sequence). The CDR3 region has the DNA TGCGCTGAGGGGGGCACAGATACGCAGTATTTT. Residues: CAEGGTDTQYF. Variable domain in full (rest from reference TRBV30 and TRBJ2-3): SQTIHQWPATLVQPVGSPLSLECTVEGTSNPNLYWYRQAAGRGLQLLFYSVGIGQISSEVPQNLSASRPQDRQFILSSKKLLLSDSGFYLCAEGGTDTQYFGPGTRLTVL.

The chain is built from TRBV6-2 or TRBV6-3 and TRBJ2-7; 7 bases are shared with TRBD2. Germline V lookup: CDR1 MNHEY, CDR2 SVGEGT. Unmatched junction bases numbered 1, after V lost 0 bases and J lost 2 bases. The CDR3 contains 14 residues. The CDR3 is CASSYSTSTYEQYF. The CDR3 bases are TGTGCCAGCAGTTACTCGACTAGCACCTACGAGCAGTACTTC.

V and J are TRBV25-1 and TRBJ2-4; 7 bases fit TRBD1. CDR1 MGHDK and CDR2 SYGVNS come from the germline V gene. The CDR3 runs 14 residues. Trimming at V came to 9 bases and at J to 0 bases, leaving 5 bases not matched to a gene. CDR3 protein: CASEGTVAKNIQYF. DNA of the CDR3: TGTGCCAGTGAAGGGACAGTAGCCAAAAACATTCAGTACTTC.

V gene TRBV27 combines with J gene TRBJ1-4; TRBD1 is a possible D gene (5 bases). Germline V gene lookup returns CDR1 MNHEY and CDR2 SMNVEV (reference sequence). V was shortened by 6 bases and J by 2 bases, with 22 bases between the two germline ends. The CDR3 has 18 residues. The CDR3 protein is CASRPRPYVGGTNEKLFF. CDR3 bases: TGTGCCAGCAGACCTCGACCCTACGTTGGGGGGACTAATGAAAAACTGTTTTTT.

The chain joins TRBV6-6 to TRBJ1-1; 12 bases line up with TRBD1. J lost 0 bases, V lost 6 bases, and 14 bases had no gene match. The length of the CDR3 is 19 residues. Per the germline V gene, CDR1 is MNHNY and CDR2 is SVGAGI (reference sequence). The CDR3: CASSSRPPGQGAVNTEAFF. Here the CDR3 DNA reads TGTGCCAGCAGCTCTAGGCCACCGGGACAGGGGGCAGTGAACACTGAAGCTTTCTTT.

J is TRBJ2-7 and V is TRBV7-2, with a tentative D call TRBD1 (5 bases). The CDR3 loop spans 13 amino acids. Germline V CDR1 and CDR2: SGHTA, FQGNSA. V lost 5 bases to trimming and J lost 6 bases, with 14 bases between them. CDR3: CASSPQAKGEQYF. The DNA of the CDR3 is TGTGCCAGCAGCCCACAGGCGAAAGGCGAGCAGTACTTC.

The chain is built from TRBV11-3 and TRBJ2-7; D is perhaps TRBD2 (5 bases). CDR3 size: 13 residues. The germline V gene encodes CDR1 SGHNT and CDR2 YENEEA. V dropped 4 bases and J dropped 0 bases, with 7 bases sitting between them. Written as DNA, the CDR3 is TGTGCCAGCAGCTCGACTAACTCCTACGAGCAGTACTTC. It encodes CASSSTNSYEQYF.

The genes are TRBV5-5 and TRBJ2-2; D is possibly TRBD1 (5 bases). This CDR3 region has 15 residues. The germline V and J ends were trimmed by 0 bases and 5 bases, with 11 bases remaining between them. Germline V gives CDR1 SGHKS, CDR2 YYEKEE (reference sequence). For the CDR3, the DNA is TGTGCCAGCAGCTTGGGGGGCCTGGGGACCGGGGAGCTGTTTTTT. This translates into CASSLGGLGTGELFF.